A selection of T cell receptor beta chains follows, all from one sample in a study of T cells in Graves' hyperthyroidism and ophthalmopathy. One entry per CDR3 protein, called by TCRdb with MiXCR from the multiplex PCR reads. The repertoire includes fewer than 650,000 distinct CDR3 sequences, 12% to 15% of them detected once, and about 15% sits in the top ten. The sequenced sample consisted of blood. These receptors all come from a woman aged 40 to 49 with Graves' hyperthyroidism. Each CDR3 is given with its conserved first and last residue. A D gene is named only where the DNA matches it firmly. Clone size is given for some rows only: seen once, a few or many times, or a class if the clone is expanded.

length: 13; J: TRBJ2-1; size: .; V: TRBV20-1; D: .; CDR3: CSPGPQGGNEQFF; DNA: TGCAGCCCCGGGCCTCAGGGGGGCAATGAGCAGTTCTTC
length: 13; J: TRBJ2-7; size: many; V: TRBV6-1; D: .; CDR3: CASRGSVADEQYF; DNA: TGTGCCAGCAGGGGTAGCGTCGCGGACGAGCAGTACTTC
length: 16; J: TRBJ2-2; size: few; V: TRBV6-5; D: TRBD2; CDR3: CASSYFLGGASGELFF; DNA: TGTGCCAGCAGTTACTTCCTCGGGGGGGCTTCTGGGGAGCTGTTTTTT
length: 14; J: TRBJ2-7; size: many; V: TRBV25-1; D: .; CDR3: CASSGWDPNYEQYF; DNA: TGTGCCAGCAGTGGGTGGGATCCCAACTACGAGCAGTACTTC
length: 14; J: TRBJ2-1; size: many; V: TRBV11-2; D: TRBD2; CDR3: CASSLELAGNEQFF; DNA: TGTGCCAGCAGCTTGGAACTAGCGGGAAATGAGCAGTTCTTC
length: 14; J: TRBJ2-5; size: many; V: TRBV2; D: .; CDR3: CASSGGLLGETQYF; DNA: TGTGCCAGCAGTGGGGGACTCCTGGGGGAGACCCAGTACTTC
length: 14; J: TRBJ2-7; size: .; V: TRBV18; D: .; CDR3: CASSPESQAGEQYF; DNA: TGTGCCAGCTCACCAGAGAGCCAGGCCGGCGAGCAGTACTTC
length: 16; J: TRBJ2-4; size: few; V: TRBV5-1; D: .; CDR3: CASSRTVQGAKNIQYF; DNA: TGCGCCAGCAGCCGGACAGTCCAGGGGGCCAAAAACATTCAGTACTTC
length: 15; J: TRBJ2-3; size: .; V: TRBV5-6; D: TRBD2; CDR3: CASSLGAGAEDTQYF; DNA: TGTGCCAGCAGCTTGGGGGCGGGAGCGGAAGATACGCAGTATTTT
length: 15; J: TRBJ2-4; size: many; V: TRBV10-2; D: .; CDR3: CASSIGVLAKNIQYF; DNA: TGCGCCAGCAGTATCGGCGTACTAGCCAAAAACATTCAGTACTTC
length: 21; J: TRBJ2-1; size: few; V: TRBV4-1; D: TRBD2; CDR3: CASSQGPTSFSGRPSYNEQFF; DNA: TGCGCCAGCAGCCAAGGGCCAACTTCCTTTAGCGGGAGGCCTTCCTACAATGAGCAGTTCTTC
length: 14; J: TRBJ1-3; size: .; V: TRBV2; D: .; CDR3: CASSEQTSGNTIYF; DNA: TGTGCCAGCAGTGAACAAACCTCTGGAAACACCATATATTTT
length: 16; J: TRBJ2-5; size: few; V: TRBV11-2; D: .; CDR3: CASSLEGGSGVETQYF; DNA: TGTGCCAGCAGCTTAGAAGGTGGGAGTGGCGTTGAGACCCAGTACTTC
length: 14; J: TRBJ1-1; size: many; V: TRBV20-1; D: TRBD1; CDR3: CSARGQGRNTEAFF; DNA: TGCAGTGCTAGAGGACAGGGACGGAACACTGAAGCTTTCTTT
length: 15; J: TRBJ2-3; size: many; V: TRBV24-1; D: .; CDR3: CATSDTGLRTNTQYF; DNA: TGTGCCACCAGTGACACGGGACTGAGGACAAATACGCAGTATTTT
length: 15; J: TRBJ2-2; size: many; V: TRBV20-1; D: .; CDR3: CSAPLGGTGTGELFF; DNA: TGCAGTGCGCCCCTGGGCGGGACGGGCACCGGGGAGCTGTTTTTT
length: 18; J: TRBJ2-7; size: many; V: TRBV20-1; D: TRBD2; CDR3: CSARDPSLSGGLSYEQYF; DNA: TGCAGTGCTAGAGATCCCAGCCTCTCGGGGGGGCTCTCCTACGAGCAGTACTTC
length: 14; J: TRBJ2-2; size: many; V: TRBV20-1; D: TRBD2; CDR3: CSAPSGGTDGELFF; DNA: TGCAGTGCCCCTAGCGGAGGGACTGACGGGGAGCTGTTTTTT
length: 15; J: TRBJ1-3; size: few; V: TRBV12-3/TRBV12-4; D: .; CDR3: CASSFEAAIINTIYF; DNA: TGTGCCAGCAGTTTTGAGGCCGCAATAATAAACACCATATATTTT
length: 12; J: TRBJ2-7; size: many; V: TRBV11-2; D: .; CDR3: CAATEQGDEQYF; DNA: TGTGCCGCCACCGAACAGGGAGACGAGCAGTACTTC
length: 16; J: TRBJ2-2; size: few; V: TRBV12-5; D: TRBD1; CDR3: CASGAGDRANTGELLF; DNA: TGTGCTAGTGGCGCGGGGGACAGGGCGAATACCGGGGAGCTGCTTTTT
length: 15; J: TRBJ1-2; size: many; V: TRBV5-1; D: .; CDR3: CASSLDPGDYYGYTF; DNA: TGCGCCAGCAGCTTGGATCCAGGCGATTACTATGGCTACACCTTC